The 27 T cell receptor beta chains listed next were all sequenced from one sample in a study of T cells in Graves' hyperthyroidism and ophthalmopathy. RNA transcripts were the template for amplifying TCR beta CDR3 regions. HTBI primers were the set used in a first-round RT-PCR of the TCR CDR3. TCRdb reprocessed the multiplex PCR reads with MiXCR, giving one entry per CDR3 protein. The repertoire holds 600,000 or so distinct CDR3 sequences, with around 45% as singletons. The sequencing input was peripheral blood or thyroid tissue (not recorded which). The source is a woman aged 18-29 years with Graves' hyperthyroidism.

The chain is built from TRBV10-3 and TRBJ2-2; D is ambiguous. Trimming removed 0 bases from V and 8 bases from J, with 4 bases in between. Germline CDR1 ENHRY, CDR2 SYGVKD. CDR3 length: 12 residues. In DNA form, the CDR3 reads TGTGCCATCAGTGAGTCAGGGGGGGAGCTGTTTTTT. This translates into CAISESGGELFF.

The gene calls are TRBV12-3 or TRBV12-4 and TRBJ2-7, with a possible D match to TRBD1 (5 bases). The CDR3 totals 13 residues. V shed 5 bases and J shed 6 bases, with 14 bases lying between them. CDR3 DNA sequence: TGTGCCAGCAGTATTTCGCAGGGATCCGAGCAGTACTTC. This codes for CASSISQGSEQYF.

This clonotype was recorded a few times. The chain links TRBV20-1 to TRBJ1-5; 8 bases line up with TRBD1. The CDR3 loop spans 14 amino acids. J was trimmed by 1 base and V by 4 bases; bases with no gene match: 3. The germline V gene has CDR1 DFQATT and CDR2 SNEGSKA (reference sequence). CDR3 amino acids: CSATRQGSNQPQHF. CDR3 coding DNA: TGCAGTGCTACCCGACAGGGGAGCAATCAGCCCCAGCATTTT.

This clonotype was seen a handful of times. CDR3: CASSQDRVGEQYF. The CDR3 bases are TGCGCCAGCAGCCAAGATCGAGTAGGGGAGCAGTACTTC. The chain recombines TRBV5-1 with TRBJ2-7, with D hard to call. The germline gives CDR1 SGHRS, CDR2 YFSETQ. Between the trimmed V and J ends, which lost 4 bases and 7 bases, there was a span of 15 bases. The CDR3 runs to 13 residues.

Notes on this clonotype: A much larger clone sits a single nucleotide away, making a read error possible. This chain links TRBV29-1 with TRBJ2-5, with 7 positions matching TRBD1. The CDR3 loop spans 12 amino acids. Looked up from germline, CDR1 is SQVTM and CDR2 is ANQGSEA. J was trimmed by 9 bases and V by 3 bases; bases with no gene match: 7. Here the CDR3 DNA reads TGCAGCGTTGATAGAGGGGGCGTGGCCCAGTACTTC. Encoded protein: CSVDRGGVAQYF.

This clonotype has just a few counts. This rearrangement joins TRBV7-2 to TRBJ2-2; D possibly corresponds to TRBD1 (6 bases). Germline lookup yields CDR1 SGHTA and CDR2 FQGNSA. The CDR3 has 13 amino acids. V lost 5 bases to trimming and J lost 5 bases, with 9 bases between them. The CDR3 loop is CASSQQGTGELFF. The CDR3 DNA follows: TGTGCCAGCAGCCAACAGGGAACCGGGGAGCTGTTTTTT. Supplemented by reference TRBV7-2 and TRBJ2-2, the full variable domain reads GAGVSQSPSNKVTEKGKDVELRCDPISGHTALYWYRQSLGQGLEFLIYFQGNSAPDKSGLPSDRFSAERTGGSVSTLTIQRTQQEDSAVYLCASSQQGTGELFFGEGSRLTVL.

This clonotype was detected only a few times. CDR3 region: CSAQQGRDNSPLHF. The CDR3 DNA follows: TGCAGTGCCCAACAGGGGCGGGATAATTCACCCCTCCACTTT. The V and J genes are TRBV20-1 and TRBJ1-6; 7 positions agree with TRBD1. V gave up 6 bases and J gave up 5 bases; unmatched junction bases: 7. CDR1 and CDR2 (germline): DFQATT, SNEGSKA (reference sequence). The CDR3 has 14 amino acids.

With regard to this clonotype: A read error is possible here, since a much larger clone lies one base away. This rearrangement joins TRBV10-3 to TRBJ2-5; 9 bases fit TRBD1. Germline V CDR1 and CDR2: ENHRY, SYGVKD. CDR3 length: 14 amino acids. CDR3 region: CAISEGTGQETRYF. CDR3 nucleotide sequence: TGTGCCATCAGTGAGGGGACAGGGCAGGAGACCCGGTACTTC.

Only a few counts were recorded for this clonotype. This rearrangement joins TRBV12-3 or TRBV12-4 to TRBJ2-7; no definite D call. This CDR3 is 12 amino acids long. Trimming removed 3 bases at V and 6 bases at J, with 9 bases between. The CDR3 is CASSFSGREQYF. The CDR3 DNA is TGTGCCAGCAGTTTTTCCGGGCGCGAGCAGTACTTC.

Comments on this clonotype: At one end the junction does not follow the germline gene, possibly because of a read error. The chain recombines TRBV5-1 with TRBJ1-1; weak D call: TRBD1 (5 bases). The CDR3 loop spans 15 amino acids. The germline CDR1 and CDR2 sequences are SGHRS and YFSETQ. Written as DNA, the CDR3 is TGCGCCAGCAGCCATACGGGGGGTCCTCTCACTAAAGCTTTCTTT. Encoded protein: CASSHTGGPLTKAFF.

This chain connects TRBV5-4 to TRBJ1-1, with D maybe TRBD1 (5 bases). V was shortened by 2 bases and J by 4 bases, with 12 bases between the two germline ends. From germline, CDR1 is SGHNT and CDR2 YYREEE (reference sequence). The length of the CDR3 is 14 residues. The CDR3 region has the DNA TGTGCCAGCAGCTTCGGGGGAAGGACCACTGAAGCTTTCTTT. It is translated as CASSFGGRTTEAFF. The entire variable domain, with the rest obtained from reference TRBV5-4 and TRBJ1-1, is as follows: ETGVTQSPTHLIKTRGQQVTLRCSSQSGHNTVSWYQQALGQGPQFIFQYYREEENGRGNFPPRFSGLQFPNYSSELNVNALELDDSALYLCASSFGGRTTEAFFGQGTRLTVV.

This rearrangement joins TRBV24-1 to TRBJ2-3, with a possible D match to TRBD1 (7 bases). Trimming cost V 3 bases and J 10 bases, with 22 bases left between them. The CDR3 runs to 16 residues. CDR1 is KGHDR, CDR2 SFDVKD, per germline. The CDR3 coding sequence is TGTGCCACCAGTGATCGCGGCGGGACAGAGGTCAGTGCGCAGTATTTT. Translated, it gives CATSDRGGTEVSAQYF.

This clonotype was counted a few times. This chain uses TRBV9 with TRBJ2-7, with D perhaps being TRBD1 or TRBD2 (5 bases each). Germline-derived CDR1 and CDR2 are SGDLS and YYNGEE. This CDR3 has 16 amino acids. V lost 4 bases to trimming and J lost 0 bases, with 17 bases between them. CDR3 in DNA: TGTGCCAGCAGCCTCCGTTGGGGGTCGAGCTCCTACGAGCAGTACTTC. Protein: CASSLRWGSSSYEQYF.

This clonotype was counted ten times or more. The gene calls are TRBV25-1 and TRBJ1-1, with D possibly TRBD1 on 5 matching bases. V gave up 1 base and J gave up 7 bases, with 7 bases separating them. Germline lookup yields CDR1 MGHDK and CDR2 SYGVNS. CDR3 size: 12 residues. DNA of the CDR3: TGTGCCAGCAGTGAATTCGGGGGTGAAGCTTTCTTT. It yields the protein CASSEFGGEAFF. Full variable domain (outside the CDR3, taken from reference TRBV25-1 and TRBJ1-1): EADIYQTPRYLVIGTGKKITLECSQTMGHDKMYWYQQDPGMELHLIHYSYGVNSTEKGDLSSESTVSRIRTEHFPLTLESARPSHTSQYLCASSEFGGEAFFGQGTRLTVV.

The table lists this clonotype with a few counts. The chain uses TRBV7-2 and TRBJ1-1, with TRBD1 as a possible D gene (5 bases). Germline V gene data show CDR1 as SGHTA and CDR2 as FQGNSA. Trimming stripped 5 bases from V and 6 bases from J, with 22 bases between. This CDR3 spans 16 amino acids. In DNA, the CDR3 is TGTGCCAGCAGCCCCTCCAGGGTGTTATTGTCCGCTGAAGCTTTCTTT. It is translated as CASSPSRVLLSAEAFF.

This chain connects TRBV5-5 to TRBJ2-7; D gene unclear. This CDR3 comprises 13 residues. Germline loops: CDR1 SGHKS, CDR2 YYEKEE (reference sequence). Trimming removed 0 bases at V and 3 bases at J, with 7 bases between. The CDR3 DNA reads TGTGCCAGCAGCTTGGCCGGGTACTACGAGCAGTACTTC. This sequence encodes CASSLAGYYEQYF.

The sample holds many counts of this clonotype. This rearrangement joins TRBV10-2 to TRBJ1-5; D call uncertain. Germline loops: CDR1 WSHSY, CDR2 SAAADI. V shed 0 bases and J shed 9 bases, with 12 bases lying between them. The CDR3 is made up of 14 amino acids. CDR3 loop: CASSESKILWPQHF. CDR3 in DNA: TGCGCCAGCAGTGAGTCCAAGATACTTTGGCCCCAGCATTTT.

The chain is built from TRBV6-2 or TRBV6-3 and TRBJ2-7; D assignment may be TRBD1 or TRBD2 (6 bases each). Trimming shortened V by 8 bases and J by 5 bases, and 19 bases separated the two germline ends. The CDR3 contains 14 residues. In germline, CDR1 is MNHEY, CDR2 SVGEGT. The CDR3 nucleotides read TGTGCCAGCTCACCACCGTTCGGGGGCGACGAGCAGTACTTC. Protein product: CASSPPFGGDEQYF.

About this clonotype: One junction end does not reproduce the germline sequence, and a read error may be involved. The chain employs TRBV2 and TRBJ2-6; possible D gene TRBD1, 5 bases. The germline CDR1 and CDR2 sequences are SNHLY and FYNNEI. This CDR3 spans 17 amino acids. CDR3 in DNA: TGTGCCAGCAGCCACAGGACCTACAGCTCTGGGGCCAACATCCTGACTTTC. This codes for CASSHRTYSSGANILTF. Full variable domain (remainder filled in from reference TRBV2 and TRBJ2-6): EPEVTQTPSHQVTQMGQEVILRCVPISNHLYFYWYRQILGQKVEFLVSFYNNEISEKSEIFDDQFSVERPDGSNFTLKIRSTKLEDSAMYFCASSHRTYSSGANILTFGAGSRLTVL.

This clonotype was counted many times. The CDR3 DNA reads as TGCGCCAGCAGGAAGGGGGATCAGCCCCAGCATTTT. Amino acid sequence: CASRKGDQPQHF. V is TRBV10-2 and J is TRBJ1-5; TRBD1 might be the D (6 bases). Germline V lookup: CDR1 WSHSY, CDR2 SAAADI. This CDR3 region has 12 residues. Trimming left V 6 bases short and J 5 bases short, with 8 bases between.

A word on this clonotype: One end of the junction does not line up with germline, which may come from a read error. V usage is TRBV24-1 and J usage is TRBJ2-6, with D unclear. Germline lookup yields CDR1 KGHDR and CDR2 SFDVKD. The CDR3 totals 11 residues. The CDR3, as DNA: TGTGCCACCAGTGGGACCAACGTCCTGACTTTC. This codes for CATSGTNVLTF.

The chain combines TRBV7-2 with TRBJ2-2; D is undetermined. V lost 6 bases, J lost 7 bases, and 12 bases lay in between. The CDR3 totals 13 residues. The V gene's germline CDR1 is SGHTA and CDR2 FQGNSA. CDR3 DNA sequence: TGTGCCAGCAGATCAACAGTGAACGGGGAGCTGTTTTTT. Protein sequence: CASRSTVNGELFF.

The chain joins TRBV6-4 to TRBJ1-6, with D unclear. Germline CDR1 is MRHNA and CDR2 is SNTAGT. CDR3 size: 13 residues. Trimming shortened V by 1 base and J by 7 bases, and 5 bases separated the two germline ends. DNA for the CDR3: TGTGCCAGCAGTGACTACGGAAATTCACCCCTCCACTTT. It codes for CASSDYGNSPLHF.

V is TRBV2 and J is TRBJ1-5; a weak D match, TRBD1 (5 bases). The germline V gene has CDR1 SNHLY and CDR2 FYNNEI. The CDR3 consists of 15 residues. CDR3 DNA: TGTGCTAGCGGGGGTCGGGGGATACGCAATCAGCCCCAGCATTTT. Translated, it gives CASGGRGIRNQPQHF.

This clonotype was counted ten times or more. The V and J genes are TRBV29-1 and TRBJ1-1; 7 bases are shared with TRBD1. V trimming: 6 bases; J trimming: 0 bases; junction bases outside the gene matches: 7. CDR3 length: 14 amino acids. Germline V gene lookup returns CDR1 SQVTM and CDR2 ANQGSEA. The CDR3 nucleotides are TGCAGCGTGGACAGGAGATACATGAACACTGAAGCTTTCTTT. Its translation: CSVDRRYMNTEAFF.

J is TRBJ1-3 and V is TRBV15; D uncertain. The CDR3 has 15 amino acids. V lost 3 bases, J lost 0 bases, and 9 bases lay in between. Germline CDR1 is LNHNV and CDR2 is YYDKDF (reference sequence). CDR3 nucleotide sequence: TGTGCCACCAGCAGCGACCGACACTCTGGAAACACCATATATTTT. Its protein product is CATSSDRHSGNTIYF.

In this sample, this clonotype turned up a few times. This chain connects TRBV6-5 to TRBJ1-1, with D unresolved. The germline CDR1 and CDR2 sequences are MNHEY and SVGAGI. Trimming removed 6 bases at V and 5 bases at J, with 13 bases between. The CDR3 spans 13 residues. Here the CDR3 DNA reads TGTGCCAGCAGAAACGAGGGTGAGACTGAAGCTTTCTTT. It specifies CASRNEGETEAFF.